Presented here are 14 T cell receptor beta chains from one specimen sequenced in a study of response to subunit inactivated influenza vaccine. One entry per CDR3 protein results from TCRdb running MiXCR on the RT-PCR reads. The sample shows 560,000 or so distinct CDR3 sequences, 6.5% to 8% of them seen only once. Specimen: PBMCs from blood, collected 23 to 25 months after vaccination. The receptors were gathered from a man between 45 and 75 years old who received an inactivated influenza vaccine.

The V gene is TRBV10-3, the J gene TRBJ2-2, with 7 bases matching TRBD1. CDR1 and CDR2 (germline): ENHRY, SYGVKD. With V trimmed by 7 bases and J by 5 bases, 7 bases remained unmatched. This CDR3 has 14 residues. The chain's CDR3 is CAITRDSPTGELFF. The CDR3 DNA reads as TGTGCCATCACCCGGGACAGCCCTACCGGGGAGCTGTTTTTT.

This chain connects TRBV5-1 to TRBJ2-3; D might be TRBD1 (6 bases). Germline assignment: CDR1 SGHRS and CDR2 YFSETQ. V was clipped by 4 bases and J by 2 bases, with 11 bases between them. The CDR3 runs 14 residues. The CDR3 DNA reads TGCGCCAGCAGCACAGGGTCCCCCACAGATACGCAGTATTTT. Its protein product is CASSTGSPTDTQYF.

This clonotype was seen at least ten times. This chain connects TRBV29-1 to TRBJ2-7; 7 bases agree with TRBD2. V gave up 4 bases and J gave up 5 bases; unmatched junction bases: 11. Germline loops: CDR1 SQVTM, CDR2 ANQGSEA. The CDR3 extends over 14 amino acids. CDR3 loop: CSVVSAGVVNEQYF. The CDR3 bases are TGCAGCGTTGTTTCGGCGGGAGTCGTAAACGAGCAGTACTTC.

This clonotype was counted at least ten times. This chain connects TRBV7-3 to TRBJ2-1; tentative D call: TRBD1 (6 bases). CDR3 length: 13 residues. V gave up 5 bases and J gave up 3 bases, with 8 bases separating them. Germline lookup yields CDR1 SGHTA and CDR2 FQGTGA. The CDR3 region has the DNA TGTGCCAGCAGCCCACAGGGCTACAATGAGCAGTTCTTC. It translates to CASSPQGYNEQFF.

This clonotype was observed many times. The gene calls are TRBV6-5 and TRBJ1-1; a possible D gene is TRBD1 (5 bases). CDR3 length: 15 amino acids. Germline V lookup: CDR1 MNHEY, CDR2 SVGAGI. V was shortened by 2 bases and J by 0 bases, with 10 bases between the two germline ends. This CDR3 reads CASSYGGLMNTEAFF. The CDR3, as DNA: TGTGCCAGCAGTTACGGGGGTCTCATGAACACTGAAGCTTTCTTT.

This clonotype was seen many times. V and J are TRBV11-2 and TRBJ2-2; TRBD1 or TRBD2 may be the D gene (5 bases each). The CDR3 is made up of 15 amino acids. The germline V gene encodes CDR1 SGHAT and CDR2 FQNNGV. Trimming took 7 bases from V and 1 from J, leaving 13 bases between them. CDR3 amino acids: CASTHGTENTGELFF. The CDR3 DNA sequence: TGTGCCAGCACACATGGGACGGAGAACACCGGGGAGCTGTTTTTT. The entire variable domain, with the rest obtained from reference TRBV11-2 and TRBJ2-2, is as follows: EAGVAQSPRYKIIEKRQSVAFWCNPISGHATLYWYQQILGQGPKLLIQFQNNGVVDDSQLPKDRFSAERLKGVDSTLKIQPAKLEDSAVYLCASTHGTENTGELFFGEGSRLTVL.

The chain employs TRBV18 and TRBJ2-5; 8 nucleotides line up with TRBD2. The CDR3 consists of 14 residues. After removal of 5 bases from V and 2 bases from J, the junction contained 4 bases not matched to a gene. Germline V gene lookup returns CDR1 KGHSH and CDR2 LQKENI. The CDR3 loop is CASSTSGRQETQYF. The CDR3 nucleotides read TGTGCCAGCTCAACGAGCGGGAGACAAGAGACCCAGTACTTC.

V usage is TRBV4-3 and J usage is TRBJ2-7, with 7 positions matching TRBD2. The germline CDR1 and CDR2 sequences are LGHNA and YSLEER. Trimming at V came to 0 bases and at J to 4 bases, leaving 3 bases not matched to a gene. The CDR3 is 14 residues long. The CDR3 protein is CASSQDSGRYEQYF. The CDR3 DNA reads as TGCGCCAGCAGCCAAGATTCCGGGAGGTACGAGCAGTACTTC.

In its sample, this clonotype was seen a few times. The rearrangement links TRBV24-1 to TRBJ1-5, with 7 bases fitting TRBD1. The CDR3 runs to 15 residues. With V trimmed by 3 bases and J by 4 bases, 5 bases remained unmatched. Germline V gene data show CDR1 as KGHDR and CDR2 as SFDVKD. The CDR3 is CATSDRTGLNQPQHF. In DNA form, the CDR3 reads TGTGCCACCAGTGATCGGACAGGACTGAATCAGCCCCAGCATTTT.

V usage is TRBV25-1 and J usage is TRBJ2-3; 7 nucleotides match TRBD1. V shed 2 bases, J shed 6 bases, and the junction held 26 bases outside the gene matches. Germline V gene sequence: CDR1 MGHDK, CDR2 SYGVNS. The CDR3 is 21 amino acids. CDR3 DNA sequence: TGTGCCAGCAGTGAAAACTCCCTCTTCCCGGGACAGCCTTTAAGCAAGGATACGCAGTATTTT. Translation: CASSENSLFPGQPLSKDTQYF.

This chain joins TRBV3-1 and TRBJ1-2, with TRBD1 identical over 9 bases. Germline CDR1 LGHDT, CDR2 YNNKEL (reference sequence). CDR3 size: 14 residues. After removal of 4 bases from V and 4 bases from J, the junction contained 4 bases not matched to a gene. This CDR3 reads CASSPRTGAYGYTF. The CDR3 nucleotides read TGTGCCAGCAGCCCTAGGACAGGGGCCTATGGCTACACCTTC.

This clonotype was observed a handful of times. The chain joins TRBV5-5 to TRBJ1-1; D is uncertain. Germline lookup yields CDR1 SGHKS and CDR2 YYEKEE (reference sequence). There are 14 residues in the CDR3. With 4 bases removed from V and 4 bases from J, the gap between germline ends came to 14 bases. The CDR3 reads CASSRRILGTEAFF. In DNA form, the CDR3 reads TGTGCCAGCAGCCGGAGGATATTGGGCACTGAAGCTTTCTTT.

This clonotype was detected ten times or more. The chain has TRBV20-1 and TRBJ1-5; TRBD1 might be the D (5 bases). From germline, CDR1 is DFQATT and CDR2 SNEGSKA (reference sequence). This CDR3 is built from 15 residues. V was trimmed by 1 base and J by 0 bases, leaving 10 bases between them. The CDR3 is CSARVGGASNQPQHF. The CDR3 DNA reads as TGCAGTGCTAGAGTCGGAGGGGCTAGCAATCAGCCCCAGCATTTT.

This clonotype turned up a few times. The chain joins TRBV12-3 or TRBV12-4 to TRBJ1-1; 8 nucleotides align to TRBD1. The CDR3 loop spans 14 amino acids. Germline trimming cut 5 bases from V and 4 bases from J; bases unmatched to any gene: 6. The CDR3 region is CASSPFQGATEAFF. The CDR3 DNA sequence: TGTGCCAGCAGTCCCTTTCAGGGGGCCACTGAAGCTTTCTTT.